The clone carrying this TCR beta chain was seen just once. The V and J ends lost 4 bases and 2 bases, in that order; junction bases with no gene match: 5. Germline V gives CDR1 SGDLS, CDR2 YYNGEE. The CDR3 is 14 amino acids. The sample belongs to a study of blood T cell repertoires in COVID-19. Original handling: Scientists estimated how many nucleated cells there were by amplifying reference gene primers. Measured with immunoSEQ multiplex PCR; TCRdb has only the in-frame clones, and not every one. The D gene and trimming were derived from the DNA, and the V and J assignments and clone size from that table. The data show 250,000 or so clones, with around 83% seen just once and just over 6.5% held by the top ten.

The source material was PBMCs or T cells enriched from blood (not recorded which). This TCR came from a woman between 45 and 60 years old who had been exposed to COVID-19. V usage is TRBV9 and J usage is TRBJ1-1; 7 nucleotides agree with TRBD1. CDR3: CASSPGTANTEAFF. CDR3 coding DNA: TGTGCCAGCAGCCCAGGGACAGCTAACACTGAAGCTTTCTTT.